The 26 T cell receptor beta chains below all came from one sample that was sequenced in a study of identical twins. TCRdb passed the 5' RACE reads through MiXCR, listing each CDR3 protein once. Among 600,000 to 850,000 distinct CDR3 sequences listed, 15% to 20% were seen once. These same records also appear under a second study, on T cells expressing NK-cell markers.

Sequenced input: PBMCs. The source of these receptors is a woman aged 18-30 years in good health.

V is TRBV15 and J is TRBJ2-1, with 7 bases fitting TRBD1. Germline lookup yields CDR1 LNHNV and CDR2 YYDKDF (reference sequence). This CDR3 is built from 16 residues. After removal of 2 bases from V and 5 bases from J, the junction contained 9 bases not matched to a gene. As DNA, the CDR3 is TGTGCCACCAGCAGACGTCCGGGACAGCCTAACAATGAGCAGTTCTTC. Translation: CATSRRPGQPNNEQFF.

V usage is TRBV29-1 and J usage is TRBJ2-7; D unclear. V gave up 4 bases and J gave up 6 bases, with 13 bases separating them. The CDR3 loop spans 12 amino acids. Germline V gene data show CDR1 as SQVTM and CDR2 as ANQGSEA. This CDR3 reads CSVARSTAEQYF. The CDR3 DNA reads TGCAGCGTTGCGAGGAGTACGGCCGAGCAGTACTTC.

There are a few counts of this clonotype. This chain links TRBV6-2 or TRBV6-3 with TRBJ2-1; D remains unclear. Germline CDR1 MNHEY, CDR2 SVGEGT. Trimming pared 2 bases from V and 0 bases from J, leaving 14 bases between. The CDR3 covers 17 residues. The CDR3 sequence is CASSYPFRRSSYNEQFF. CDR3 nucleotides: TGTGCCAGCAGTTACCCCTTTAGGCGGAGCTCCTACAATGAGCAGTTCTTC.

The gene calls are TRBV9 and TRBJ1-2, with TRBD1 as a possible D gene (5 bases). V was shortened by 3 bases and J by 8 bases, with 20 bases between the two germline ends. Germline assignment: CDR1 SGDLS and CDR2 YYNGEE. This CDR3 region has 15 residues. The CDR3 is CASSESGTGRRGYTF. The DNA of the CDR3 is TGTGCCAGCAGCGAGTCGGGAACAGGAAGACGCGGCTACACCTTC.

This clonotype has a count of ten or more. The chain is built from TRBV20-1 and TRBJ2-1, with D possibly TRBD1 on 5 matching bases. The CDR3 loop spans 12 amino acids. V was clipped by 3 bases and J by 3 bases, with 6 bases between them. Germline assignment: CDR1 DFQATT and CDR2 SNEGSKA (reference sequence). The CDR3 DNA reads as TGCAGTGCTAGCAGGGTCTACAATGAGCAGTTCTTC. It translates to CSASRVYNEQFF.

This chain connects TRBV29-1 to TRBJ2-5; 7 positions agree with TRBD1. Germline V CDR1 and CDR2: SQVTM, ANQGSEA. The CDR3 contains 12 residues. The trim removed 3 bases at V and 5 bases at J, leaving 3 bases unmatched. The CDR3 reads CSVETGSETQYF. CDR3 in DNA: TGCAGCGTTGAGACAGGGAGCGAGACCCAGTACTTC.

CDR3 loop: CAWSVQPNTEAFF. The DNA for the CDR3 is TGTGCCTGGAGTGTACAACCGAACACTGAAGCTTTCTTT. The chain recombines TRBV30 with TRBJ1-1, with D unclear. Germline V gene lookup returns CDR1 GTSNPN and CDR2 SVGIG (reference sequence). V lost 0 bases and J lost 1, with 6 bases in between. The CDR3 runs 13 residues.

The rearrangement uses TRBV12-3 or TRBV12-4 and TRBJ1-1; no clear D. V lost 6 bases, J lost 6 bases, and 8 bases lay in between. CDR3 length: 11 amino acids. CDR3 protein: CASRQTAEAFF. The CDR3 DNA follows: TGTGCCAGCAGACAGACGGCTGAAGCTTTCTTT.

The chain is built from TRBV2 and TRBJ1-2; a weak D match, TRBD1 (5 bases). CDR3 size: 12 residues. Trimming cost V 8 bases and J 8 bases, with 15 bases left between them. Germline-derived CDR1 and CDR2 are SNHLY and FYNNEI. The CDR3 is CASAPRAEGYTF. The CDR3 DNA follows: TGTGCCAGCGCTCCCAGGGCTGAGGGCTACACCTTC.

V is TRBV3-1 and J is TRBJ2-1; D remains ambiguous. The V end was cut by 3 bases, the J end by 2 bases, with 11 bases between. In germline, CDR1 is LGHDT, CDR2 YNNKEL (reference sequence). This CDR3 is built from 15 residues. CDR3 in amino acids: CASSQSRPTYNEQFF. CDR3 DNA: TGTGCCAGCAGCCAGTCACGGCCTACCTACAATGAGCAGTTCTTC.

The chain joins TRBV2 to TRBJ1-1; no clear D. The germline V gene has CDR1 SNHLY and CDR2 FYNNEI. The CDR3 totals 11 residues. Trimming removed 7 bases at V and 5 bases at J, with 8 bases between. The CDR3 DNA is TGTGCCAGCACAGGAGAAACTGAAGCTTTCTTT. Translated: CASTGETEAFF.

This clonotype was seen a few times. The chain employs TRBV6-5 and TRBJ2-1; D possibly uses TRBD1 or TRBD2 (6 bases each). Trimming cost V 2 bases and J 3 bases, with 14 bases left between them. The CDR3 spans 16 residues. Germline V CDR1 and CDR2: MNHEY, SVGAGI. Here the CDR3 reads CASSYEYREVYNEQFF. Written as DNA, the CDR3 is TGTGCCAGCAGTTACGAATACAGGGAGGTCTACAATGAGCAGTTCTTC.

This clonotype was counted between two and nine times. V gene TRBV14 combines with J gene TRBJ2-7; 7 nucleotides align to TRBD1. V shed 7 bases, J shed 4 bases, and the junction held 7 bases outside the gene matches. There are 13 residues in the CDR3. CDR1 and CDR2 (germline): SGHDN, FVKESK. CDR3 coding DNA: TGTGCCAGCAAGTCAGGGGGTGGATACGAGCAGTACTTC. Its translation is CASKSGGGYEQYF.

This clonotype was detected only a few times. The chain uses TRBV5-1 and TRBJ2-1, with D possibly matching TRBD1 (5 bases). The CDR3 spans 15 residues. In germline, CDR1 is SGHRS, CDR2 YFSETQ. The V gene lost 0 bases and the J gene lost 6 bases, with 13 bases spanning the gap. The chain's CDR3 is CASSLGGQGSNEQFF. CDR3 nucleotides: TGCGCCAGCAGCTTGGGAGGCCAGGGATCCAATGAGCAGTTCTTC.

The table lists this clonotype with many counts. This chain links TRBV12-3 or TRBV12-4 with TRBJ1-2, with D uncertain. Trimming shortened V by 9 bases and J by 0 bases, and 8 bases separated the two germline ends. The CDR3 sequence is 12 residues long. The CDR3 is CASSRANYGYTF. The CDR3 DNA is TGTGCCAGTAGCCGCGCTAACTATGGCTACACCTTC.

V gene TRBV11-2 combines with J gene TRBJ2-1; 11 nucleotides align to TRBD2. The CDR3 totals 20 residues. Germline trimming cut 4 bases from V and 0 bases from J; bases unmatched to any gene: 14. Germline V gene data show CDR1 as SGHAT and CDR2 as FQNNGV. The CDR3 DNA sequence: TGTGCCAGCAGCTCCCCGGGACTAGCGGCCTTAGAACGCTCCTACAATGAGCAGTTCTTC. This translates into CASSSPGLAALERSYNEQFF.

The gene calls are TRBV15 and TRBJ2-4; 7 bases match TRBD2. The CDR3 contains 14 residues. Trimming cost V 3 bases and J 9 bases; bases outside gene matches: 8. Germline CDR1 is LNHNV and CDR2 is YYDKDF (reference sequence). The CDR3 region has the DNA TGTGCCACCAGCAGTAGAGCGGGGCAGGCCATTCAGTACTTC. Amino acids: CATSSRAGQAIQYF. Combining the CDR3 with reference TRBV15 and TRBJ2-4 gives the whole variable domain DAMVIQNPRYQVTQFGKPVTLSCSQTLNHNVMYWYQQKSSQAPKLLFHYYDKDFNNEADTPDNFQSRRPNTSFCFLDIRSPGLGDTAMYLCATSSRAGQAIQYFGAGTRLSVL.

This clonotype was seen ten or more times. The chain has TRBV20-1 and TRBJ2-2; D not resolved. Germline V gives CDR1 DFQATT, CDR2 SNEGSKA (reference sequence). The CDR3 has 11 residues. Trimming removed 6 bases from V and 5 bases from J, with 7 bases in between. DNA for the CDR3: TGCAGTGCGTTGGGTACCGGGGAGCTGTTTTTT. This codes for CSALGTGELFF.

This clonotype was counted between two and nine times. The rearrangement joins TRBV7-8 to TRBJ2-1; D gene unclear. Germline V lookup: CDR1 SGHVS, CDR2 FQNEAQ. There are 13 residues in the CDR3. V gave up 5 bases and J gave up 10 bases, with 15 bases separating them. Here the CDR3 reads CASSTTPAGEQFF. DNA of the CDR3: TGTGCCAGCAGCACCACCCCTGCCGGGGAGCAGTTCTTC.

The chain joins TRBV7-2 to TRBJ2-5; D is undetermined. Germline assignment: CDR1 SGHTA and CDR2 FQGNSA. This CDR3 spans 14 amino acids. Deletions cut 3 bases from V and 4 bases from J, with 12 bases between. The DNA for the CDR3 is TGTGCCAGCAGCTTTTGGGGTTTAGGAGAGACCCAGTACTTC. Translated: CASSFWGLGETQYF.

The table lists this clonotype with a few counts. This chain uses TRBV5-1 with TRBJ2-7; 7 nucleotides agree with TRBD2. Losses at the gene ends were 2 bases for V and 3 bases for J; bases not matched to a gene: 5. The CDR3 contains 14 residues. CDR1 and CDR2 (germline): SGHRS, YFSETQ. This CDR3 reads CASSFATSSYEQYF. The CDR3 nucleotides are TGCGCCAGCAGCTTCGCGACTAGCAGCTACGAGCAGTACTTC.

The chain has TRBV12-3 or TRBV12-4 and TRBJ2-7, with 7 bases lining up with TRBD2. The V and J ends lost 7 bases and 2 bases, in that order; junction bases with no gene match: 5. The CDR3 consists of 13 residues. Written as DNA, the CDR3 is TGTGCCAGCATGGGGACTACCACCTACGAGCAGTACTTC. This codes for CASMGTTTYEQYF.

The rearrangement links TRBV5-1 to TRBJ2-7; the D is unclear. The V gene's germline CDR1 is SGHRS and CDR2 YFSETQ. The CDR3 contains 13 residues. Deletions cut 0 bases from V and 5 bases from J, with 9 bases between. The CDR3 here is CASSLDGRNEQYF. The CDR3 DNA follows: TGCGCCAGCAGCTTGGATGGTCGAAACGAGCAGTACTTC.

The rearrangement links TRBV20-1 to TRBJ2-5; possibly TRBD1 or TRBD2 for D (6 bases each). The germline V gene has CDR1 DFQATT and CDR2 SNEGSKA (reference sequence). The germline V and J ends were trimmed by 1 base and 1 base, with 7 bases remaining between them. This CDR3 has 13 residues. The CDR3 loop is CSARGGAQETQYF. The CDR3 coding sequence is TGCAGTGCTAGAGGGGGGGCCCAAGAGACCCAGTACTTC.

For this clonotype: One end of the junction is discordant with germline, which a read error may explain. V is TRBV20-1 and J is TRBJ1-1, with D hard to call. The CDR3 covers 11 residues. Germline-derived CDR1 and CDR2 are DFQATT and SNEGSKA (reference sequence). CDR3 nucleotides: TGCAGTGCTAGAGAAAACAGTGAAGCTTTCTTT. Its translation is CSARENSEAFF.

The sample holds a few counts of this clonotype. The chain has TRBV6-5 and TRBJ2-1; D perhaps matches TRBD1 (6 bases). The V gene lost 4 bases and the J gene lost 3 bases, with 10 bases spanning the gap. The germline CDR1 and CDR2 sequences are MNHEY and SVGAGI. CDR3 length equals 14 residues. Written as DNA, the CDR3 is TGTGCCAGCAGTTCATTGGACAGCTACAATGAGCAGTTCTTC. This sequence encodes CASSSLDSYNEQFF.